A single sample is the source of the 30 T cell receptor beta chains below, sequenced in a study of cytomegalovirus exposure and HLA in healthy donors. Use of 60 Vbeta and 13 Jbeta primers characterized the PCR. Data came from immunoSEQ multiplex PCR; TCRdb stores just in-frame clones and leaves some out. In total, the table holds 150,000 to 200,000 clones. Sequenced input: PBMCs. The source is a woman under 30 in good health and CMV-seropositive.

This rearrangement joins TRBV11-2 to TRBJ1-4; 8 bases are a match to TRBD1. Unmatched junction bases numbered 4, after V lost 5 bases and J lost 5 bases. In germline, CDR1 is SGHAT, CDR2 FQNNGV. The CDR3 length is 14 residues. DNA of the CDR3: TGTGCCAGCAGCGCTTCAGGGGGCAATGAAAAACTGTTTTTT. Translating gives CASSASGGNEKLFF.

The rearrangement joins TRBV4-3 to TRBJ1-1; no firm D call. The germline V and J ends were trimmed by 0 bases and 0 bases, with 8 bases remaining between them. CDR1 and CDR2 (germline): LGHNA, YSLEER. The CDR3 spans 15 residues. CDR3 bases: TGCGCCAGCAGCCAAGATCTTATCGTGAACACTGAAGCTTTCTTT. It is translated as CASSQDLIVNTEAFF.

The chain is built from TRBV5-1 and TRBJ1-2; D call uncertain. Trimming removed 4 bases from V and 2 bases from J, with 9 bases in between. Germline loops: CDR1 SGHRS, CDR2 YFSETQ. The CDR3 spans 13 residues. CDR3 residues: CASSPSENYGYTF. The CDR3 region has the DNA TGCGCCAGCAGCCCCAGCGAAAACTATGGCTACACCTTC.

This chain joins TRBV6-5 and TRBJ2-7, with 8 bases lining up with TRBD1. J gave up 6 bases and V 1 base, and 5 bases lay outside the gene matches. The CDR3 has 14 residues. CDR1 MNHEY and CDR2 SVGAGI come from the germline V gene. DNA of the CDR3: TGTGCCAGCAGTTACTGGCAAGACAGGGGCGAGCAGTACTTC. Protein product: CASSYWQDRGEQYF.

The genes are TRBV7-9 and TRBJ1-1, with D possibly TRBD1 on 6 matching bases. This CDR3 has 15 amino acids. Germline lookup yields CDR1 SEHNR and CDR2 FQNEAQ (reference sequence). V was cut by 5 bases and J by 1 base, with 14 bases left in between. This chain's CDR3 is CASSTRDMKNTEAFF. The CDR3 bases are TGTGCCAGCAGCACCCGGGACATGAAGAACACTGAAGCTTTCTTT.

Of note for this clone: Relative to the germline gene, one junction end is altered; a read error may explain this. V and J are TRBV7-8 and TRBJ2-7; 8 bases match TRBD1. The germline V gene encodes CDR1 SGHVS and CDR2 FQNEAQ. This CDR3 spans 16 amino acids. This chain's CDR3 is CASSLYEGQGSFEQYF. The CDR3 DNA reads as TGTGCCAGCAGCTTGTATGAAGGACAGGGATCCTTCGAGCAGTACTTC.

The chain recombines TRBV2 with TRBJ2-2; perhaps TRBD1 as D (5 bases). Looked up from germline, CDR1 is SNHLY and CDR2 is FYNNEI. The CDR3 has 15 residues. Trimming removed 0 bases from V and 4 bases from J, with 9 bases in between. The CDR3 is CASSEARRGTGELFF. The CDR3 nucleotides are TGTGCCAGCAGTGAAGCCAGAAGGGGCACCGGGGAGCTGTTTTTT.

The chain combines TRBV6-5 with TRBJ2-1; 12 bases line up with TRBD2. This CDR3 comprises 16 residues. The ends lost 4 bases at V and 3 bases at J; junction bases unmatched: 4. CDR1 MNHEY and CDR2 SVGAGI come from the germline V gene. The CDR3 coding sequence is TGTGCCAGCAGTTCCCTGACTAGCGGGAGCTACAATGAGCAGTTCTTC. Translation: CASSSLTSGSYNEQFF.

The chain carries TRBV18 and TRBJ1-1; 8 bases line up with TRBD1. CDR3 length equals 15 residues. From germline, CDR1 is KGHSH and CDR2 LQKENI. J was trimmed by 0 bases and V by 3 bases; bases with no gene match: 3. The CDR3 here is CASSPRTGMNTEAFF. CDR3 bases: TGTGCCAGCTCACCTCGGACAGGGATGAACACTGAAGCTTTCTTT.

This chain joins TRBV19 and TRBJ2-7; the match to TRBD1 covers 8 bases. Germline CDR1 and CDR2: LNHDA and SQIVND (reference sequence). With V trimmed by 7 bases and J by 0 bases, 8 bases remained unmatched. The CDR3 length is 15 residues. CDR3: CASKGTGGSSYEQYF. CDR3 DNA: TGTGCCAGTAAGGGGACAGGTGGGAGCTCCTACGAGCAGTACTTC.

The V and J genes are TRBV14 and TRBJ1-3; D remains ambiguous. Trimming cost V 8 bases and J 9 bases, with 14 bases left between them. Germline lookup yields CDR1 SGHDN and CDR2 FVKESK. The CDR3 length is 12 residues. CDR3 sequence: CASGSGGSTIYF. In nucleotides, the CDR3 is TGTGCCAGCGGAAGTGGAGGGTCCACCATATATTTT. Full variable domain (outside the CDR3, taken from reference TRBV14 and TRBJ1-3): EAGVTQFPSHSVIEKGQTVTLRCDPISGHDNLYWYRRVMGKEIKFLLHFVKESKQDESGMPNNRFLAERTGGTYSTLKVQPAELEDSGVYFCASGSGGSTIYFGEGSWLTVV.

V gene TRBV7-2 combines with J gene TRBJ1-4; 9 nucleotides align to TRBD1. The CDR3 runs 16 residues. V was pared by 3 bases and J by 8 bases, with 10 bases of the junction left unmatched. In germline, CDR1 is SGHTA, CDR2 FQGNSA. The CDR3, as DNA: TGTGCCAGCAGCTTGTACGGGACAGGGATCGGCGAAAAACTGTTTTTT. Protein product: CASSLYGTGIGEKLFF.

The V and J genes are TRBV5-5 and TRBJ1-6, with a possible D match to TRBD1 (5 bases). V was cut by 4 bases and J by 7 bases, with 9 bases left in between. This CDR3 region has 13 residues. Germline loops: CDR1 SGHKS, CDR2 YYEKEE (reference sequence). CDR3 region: CASSETVNSPLHF. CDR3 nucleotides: TGTGCCAGCAGCGAGACAGTAAATTCACCCCTCCACTTT.

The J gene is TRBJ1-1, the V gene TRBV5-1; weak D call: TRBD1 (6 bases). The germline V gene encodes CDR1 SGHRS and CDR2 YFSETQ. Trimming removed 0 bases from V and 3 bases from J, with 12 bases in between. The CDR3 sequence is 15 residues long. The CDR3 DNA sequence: TGCGCCAGCAGCTTGGTGATAGGGGGGGACACTGAAGCTTTCTTT. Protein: CASSLVIGGDTEAFF.

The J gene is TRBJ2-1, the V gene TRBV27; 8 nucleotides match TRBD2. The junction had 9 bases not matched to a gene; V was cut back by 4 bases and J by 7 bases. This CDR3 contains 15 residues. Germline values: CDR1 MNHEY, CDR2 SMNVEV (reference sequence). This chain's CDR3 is CASSSFREGRNEQFF. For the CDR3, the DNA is TGTGCCAGCAGTTCTTTTCGGGAGGGAAGGAATGAGCAGTTCTTC.

CDR3 protein: CASSIPDRASQPQHF. The DNA of the CDR3 is TGTGCCAGTAGTATCCCCGACAGGGCGAGTCAGCCCCAGCATTTT. The genes are TRBV19 and TRBJ1-5; the match to TRBD1 covers 7 bases. V dropped 3 bases and J dropped 6; count of bases not matched to a gene: 8. The length of the CDR3 is 15 residues. Germline V gene lookup returns CDR1 LNHDA and CDR2 SQIVND (reference sequence).

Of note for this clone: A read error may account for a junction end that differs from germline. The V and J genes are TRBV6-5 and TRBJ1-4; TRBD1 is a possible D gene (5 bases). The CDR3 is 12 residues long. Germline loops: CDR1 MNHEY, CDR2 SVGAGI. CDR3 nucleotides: TGTGCCAGCAGTCACTCCGGGGGAAAACTGTTTTTT. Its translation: CASSHSGGKLFF.

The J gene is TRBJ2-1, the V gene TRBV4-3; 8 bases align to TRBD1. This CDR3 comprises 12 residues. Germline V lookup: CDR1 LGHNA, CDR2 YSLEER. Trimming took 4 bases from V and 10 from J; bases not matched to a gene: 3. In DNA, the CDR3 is TGCGCCAGCAGCCGACAGGGGACGGAGCAGTTCTTC. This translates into CASSRQGTEQFF.

This CDR3 is CASSGGTGGETQYF. Written as DNA, the CDR3 is TGTGCCAGCAGTGGGGGGACAGGGGGCGAGACCCAGTACTTC. The chain joins TRBV2 to TRBJ2-5; 12 bases agree with TRBD1. The CDR3 consists of 14 residues. The germline V gene encodes CDR1 SNHLY and CDR2 FYNNEI. V lost 4 bases to trimming and J lost 5 bases; unmatched junction nucleotides: 2.

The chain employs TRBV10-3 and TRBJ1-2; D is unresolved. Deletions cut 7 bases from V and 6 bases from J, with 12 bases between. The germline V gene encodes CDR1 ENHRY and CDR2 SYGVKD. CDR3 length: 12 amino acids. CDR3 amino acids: CAITSRGDGYTF. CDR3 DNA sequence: TGTGCCATCACCTCCCGAGGAGATGGCTACACCTTC.

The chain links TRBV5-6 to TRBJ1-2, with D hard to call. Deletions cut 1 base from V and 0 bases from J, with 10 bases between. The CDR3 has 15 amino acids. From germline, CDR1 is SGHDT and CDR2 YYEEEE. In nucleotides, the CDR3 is TGTGCCAGCAGCTTGTTTCGGGAGACTAACTATGGCTACACCTTC. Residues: CASSLFRETNYGYTF.

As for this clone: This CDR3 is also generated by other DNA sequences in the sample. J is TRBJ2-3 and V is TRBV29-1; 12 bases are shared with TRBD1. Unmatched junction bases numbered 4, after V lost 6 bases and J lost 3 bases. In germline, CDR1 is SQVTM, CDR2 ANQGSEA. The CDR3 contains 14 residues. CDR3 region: CSVAGQGATDTQYF. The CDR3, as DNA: TGCAGCGTCGCGGGACAGGGGGCAACAGATACGCAGTATTTT.

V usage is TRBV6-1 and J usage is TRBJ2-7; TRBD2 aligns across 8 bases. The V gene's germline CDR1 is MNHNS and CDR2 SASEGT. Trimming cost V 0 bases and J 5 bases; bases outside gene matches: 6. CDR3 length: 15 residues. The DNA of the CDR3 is TGTGCCAGCAGTGAAGCTAGCGGGATGAGTCACGAGCAGTACTTC. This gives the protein CASSEASGMSHEQYF.

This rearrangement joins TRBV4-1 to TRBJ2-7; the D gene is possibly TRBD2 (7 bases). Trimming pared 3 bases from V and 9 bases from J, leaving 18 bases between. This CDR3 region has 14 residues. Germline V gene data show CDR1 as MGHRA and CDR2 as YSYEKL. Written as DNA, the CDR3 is TGCGCCAGCAGCCAGGGGCAGTTTGGGGGGGCGCAGTACTTC. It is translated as CASSQGQFGGAQYF.

CDR3 loop: CASSLLVSGIGTYQETQYF. CDR3 DNA sequence: TGCGCCAGCAGCTTGTTAGTGAGCGGTATCGGGACTTACCAAGAGACCCAGTACTTC. V gene TRBV5-1 combines with J gene TRBJ2-5; a possible D gene is TRBD2 (6 bases). V was clipped by 1 base and J by 0 bases, with 22 bases between them. The CDR3 runs 19 residues. CDR1 and CDR2 (germline): SGHRS, YFSETQ.

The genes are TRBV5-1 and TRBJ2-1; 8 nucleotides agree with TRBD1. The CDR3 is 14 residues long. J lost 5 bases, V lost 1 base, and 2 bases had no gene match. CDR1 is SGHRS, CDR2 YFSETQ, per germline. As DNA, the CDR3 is TGCGCCAGCAGCTTGATACAGGGGGACAATGAGCAGTTCTTC. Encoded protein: CASSLIQGDNEQFF.

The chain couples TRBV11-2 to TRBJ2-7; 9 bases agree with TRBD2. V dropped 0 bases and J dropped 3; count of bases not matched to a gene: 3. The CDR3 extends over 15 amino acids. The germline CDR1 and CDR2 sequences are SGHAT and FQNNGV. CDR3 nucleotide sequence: TGTGCCAGCAGCTTAGAGGGGACTAGCCACTACGAGCAGTACTTC. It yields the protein CASSLEGTSHYEQYF.

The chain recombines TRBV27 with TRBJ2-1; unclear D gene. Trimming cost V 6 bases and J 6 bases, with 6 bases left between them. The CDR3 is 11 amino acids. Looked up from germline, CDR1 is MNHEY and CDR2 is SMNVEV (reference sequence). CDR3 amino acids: CASSYFNEQFF. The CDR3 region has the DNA TGTGCCAGCAGCTATTTCAATGAGCAGTTCTTC.

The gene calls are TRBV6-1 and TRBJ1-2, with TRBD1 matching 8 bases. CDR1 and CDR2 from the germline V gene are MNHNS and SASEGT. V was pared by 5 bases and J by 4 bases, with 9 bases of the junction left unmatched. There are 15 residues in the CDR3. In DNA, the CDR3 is TGTGCCAGCAGTTCGGGACAGGCGAACCGCTATGGCTACACCTTC. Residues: CASSSGQANRYGYTF.

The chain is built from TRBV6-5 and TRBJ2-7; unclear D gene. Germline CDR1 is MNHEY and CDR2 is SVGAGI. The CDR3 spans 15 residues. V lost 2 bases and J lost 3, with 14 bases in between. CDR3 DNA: TGTGCCAGCAGTTACGCCCCGTCAGGCAGCTACGAGCAGTACTTC. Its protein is CASSYAPSGSYEQYF.